This T cell receptor (beta chain) came from a study of T cells after yellow fever vaccination. Turning to the study itself: With SMART-Seq v4 Ultra Low Input, the fractions containing low cell numbers were prepared. Study conclusions and caveats: Post-booster samples contained most primary-vaccination clones (nearly 98% CD4, about 87% CD8). CD4 and CD8 compartments shared a small share of clonotypes, likely from convergent recombination.

5'RACE template switching produced TCR cDNA carrying a universal primer site and UMIs. TCRdb re-derived calls from the 5' RACE reads in MiXCR, one entry per CDR3 protein. The data show fewer than 650,000 distinct CDR3 sequences, 20% to 25% seen once. The ends were cut back, 5 bases at V and 1 base at J, with 9 bases in the middle. The CDR3 has 13 amino acids. Looked up from germline, CDR1 is SGHRS and CDR2 is YFSETQ. Worth noting for this clonotype: Its antigen is undetermined.

The starting material was PBMCs, obtained roughly 20 days after the first yellow fever vaccination. The sequence was obtained from a man in his late teens or twenties who received the YFV17D yellow fever vaccine. The chain links TRBV5-1 to TRBJ1-2, with TRBD1 as a possible D gene (5 bases). The CDR3 DNA reads TGCGCCAGCAGAGGGGAAGTTAACTATGGCTACACCTTC. This encodes CASRGEVNYGYTF.